This entry concerns a single T cell receptor beta chain. This specimen comes from a study of blood T cell repertoires in COVID-19. Across the whole study: T cells, B-cell-depleted T cells, or PBMCs supplied cDNA or gDNA.

The germline CDR1 and CDR2 sequences are ENHRY and SYGVKD. This CDR3 has 13 amino acids. The V gene lost 7 bases and the J gene lost 1 base, with 10 bases spanning the gap. In the authors' methods: Amplification of reference gene primers was used by the study to estimate nucleated cell counts. Only in-frame clones appear in the TCRdb table, and some are missing; sequencing was by immunoSEQ multiplex PCR. V, J and clone size reflect that table, while D and trimming were determined from the DNA. There are approximately 85,000 clones in the sample; approximately 90% occur only once, and roughly 3.1% lies in the top ten.

The TCR sequence derives from a woman in her forties or fifties with active or convalescent COVID-19. The V call is TRBV10-3, the J call TRBJ1-1, with D perhaps TRBD1 (6 bases). Sequenced material: peripheral blood. CDR3: CAITGGENTEAFF. CDR3 DNA sequence: TGTGCCATCACGGGGGGCGAGAACACTGAAGCTTTCTTT.